This T cell receptor beta chain was sequenced in a study of cytomegalovirus exposure and HLA in healthy donors. The PCR was carried out with 60 Vbeta primers and 13 Jbeta primers. Assay: immunoSEQ multiplex PCR; the TCRdb copy retains only in-frame clones and omits some. The table shows under 200,000 clones, with around 80% occurring only once. Study results and caveats: Some public TCRs appeared in many individuals, while most sequences were rare. Immune exposure information comprised only CMV serostatus.

Comments on this clone: No antigen is known for it.

Trimming left V 0 bases short and J 7 bases short, with 13 bases between. The length of the CDR3 is 15 residues. The germline V gene encodes CDR1 SGHRS and CDR2 YFSETQ. This clonotype was sampled from a girl under 18 in good health and CMV-seropositive. The rearrangement joins TRBV5-1 to TRBJ1-4, with a weak D call TRBD1 (5 bases). Sequenced input: PBMCs. The DNA for the CDR3 is TGCGCCAGCAGCTTGGATCAGGGTCCCGGTGAAAAACTGTTTTTT. Translating gives CASSLDQGPGEKLFF.